This T cell receptor (beta chain) was identified during a study of T cell responses to AZD1222 COVID-19 vaccine. The wider study: Second doses that came at about 4 or about 12 weeks were put together. General study points: Unmutated regions of variants are reportedly targeted by nearly half of spike-specific TCRs. Baseline testing showed seropositivity in only six or seven AZD1222 recipients. It was only after the peak T cell response that any repertoires were sampled.

Germline V gives CDR1 MNHEY, CDR2 SMNVEV (reference sequence). The CDR3 totals 16 residues. Produced via immunoSEQ multiplex PCR; TCRdb's table is partial and in-frame only. This sample has approximately 120,000 clones, with approximately 90% found just once. Concerning this clone itself: No antigen is known for it. Germline and junction disagree at one end, which may indicate a read error.

Sequenced here: peripheral blood, sampled on day 0 of AZD1222 vaccination. V gene TRBV27 combines with J gene TRBJ1-2; a weak D match, TRBD1 (6 bases). The sequence was obtained from an adult in good health. For the CDR3, the DNA is TGTGCCAGCAGTCCCCTAGGGGGTAGAGCTAACTATGACTACACCTTC. Protein sequence: CASSPLGGRANYDYTF.